The 14 T cell receptor beta chains reported below all come from one sample, sequenced in a study of T cells in Graves' hyperthyroidism and ophthalmopathy. RNA transcripts served as the template for amplifying TCR beta CDR3 regions. First-round RT-PCR with HTBI primers amplified the TCR CDR3 region. A single record per CDR3 protein comes from TCRdb applying MiXCR to the multiplex PCR reads. Of approximately 400,000 distinct CDR3 sequences in the sample, 15% to 18% were seen once. The specimen was blood. The receptors were sampled from a woman aged 18-29 years with Graves' hyperthyroidism.

The count of this clonotype is one. The CDR3 DNA is TGTGCCAGCAGCCCCCGGACTAGCGGAGACACAGATACGCAGTATTTT. Translation: CASSPRTSGDTDTQYF. The rearrangement uses TRBV11-1 and TRBJ2-3; TRBD2 matches at 10 bases. Germline loops: CDR1 SGHAT, CDR2 FQDESV (reference sequence). CDR3 length: 16 amino acids. J lost 2 bases, V lost 5 bases, and 7 bases had no gene match.

In its sample, this clonotype was seen many times. V and J are TRBV3-1 and TRBJ2-7, with 8 positions matching TRBD2. V lost 4 bases to trimming and J lost 7 bases; unmatched junction nucleotides: 0. The germline V gene has CDR1 LGHDT and CDR2 YNNKEL (reference sequence). CDR3 length equals 11 residues. Written as DNA, the CDR3 is TGTGCCAGCAGCCCGGGAGGGGAGCAGTACTTC. This gives the protein CASSPGGEQYF.

This clonotype was observed many times. V and J are TRBV5-5 and TRBJ2-5; TRBD1 matches at 7 bases. Per the germline V gene, CDR1 is SGHKS and CDR2 is YYEKEE (reference sequence). J lost 2 bases, V lost 6 bases, and 7 bases had no gene match. This CDR3 region has 14 residues. CDR3 sequence reads: CASTRQGTQETQYF. CDR3 coding DNA: TGTGCCAGCACCAGACAGGGAACGCAAGAGACCCAGTACTTC.

A few counts support this clonotype. The chain links TRBV6-2 or TRBV6-3 to TRBJ2-2, with 9 bases fitting TRBD1. CDR1 is MNHEY, CDR2 SVGEGT, per germline. J was trimmed by 8 bases and V by 7 bases; bases with no gene match: 8. The CDR3 has 14 amino acids. The CDR3 here is CASKRGTGTGELFF. In DNA, the CDR3 is TGTGCCAGCAAGAGGGGGACAGGGACAGGGGAGCTGTTTTTT.

This chain uses TRBV19 with TRBJ2-1; D is uncertain. The CDR3 extends over 13 amino acids. Germline CDR1 reads LNHDA; CDR2 reads SQIVND (reference sequence). The V gene lost 5 bases and the J gene lost 2 bases, with 7 bases spanning the gap. CDR3 in DNA: TGTGCCAGTAGTCCTCCGGCCTACAATGAGCAGTTCTTC. The encoded protein is CASSPPAYNEQFF.

Worth noting for this clonotype: This may be a read error, as it is one base from a much larger clone. This sequence joins TRBV5-1 and TRBJ1-2; D unclear. The CDR3 totals 14 residues. Germline lookup yields CDR1 SGHRS and CDR2 YFSETQ. Trimming removed 4 bases at V and 7 bases at J, with 17 bases between. CDR3 coding DNA: TGCGCCAGCAGCCTCTCGGAACCCTTGGCTGGCTACACCTTC. It translates to CASSLSEPLAGYTF.

The chain joins TRBV6-1 to TRBJ1-1; TRBD1 might be the D (6 bases). V lost 8 bases, J lost 4 bases, and 23 bases lay in between. The CDR3 has 16 amino acids. Germline CDR1 MNHNS, CDR2 SASEGT. The chain's CDR3 is CASLGAGAAQSTEAFF. CDR3 DNA sequence: TGTGCCAGCTTGGGGGCAGGGGCCGCCCAGAGCACTGAAGCTTTCTTT.

This clonotype has a count of ten or more. This chain's CDR3 is CASSLGYGQQSEDGGYTF. The CDR3 coding sequence is TGTGCCAGCAGCTTAGGATACGGGCAACAGTCTGAAGATGGAGGCTACACCTTC. V usage is TRBV7-9 and J usage is TRBJ1-2; no clear D. Germline V gene lookup returns CDR1 SEHNR and CDR2 FQNEAQ (reference sequence). V lost 1 base to trimming and J lost 8 bases, with 26 bases between them. The length of the CDR3 is 18 residues.

This clonotype was observed at least ten times. The chain couples TRBV28 to TRBJ2-6, with 7 bases aligning to TRBD2. V shed 3 bases and J 0 bases; nucleotides not matched to a gene: 5. The CDR3 spans 17 residues. Per the germline V gene, CDR1 is MDHEN and CDR2 is SYDVKM. The CDR3 spells CASSLGGVPSGANVLTF. The CDR3, as DNA: TGTGCCAGCAGTTTGGGGGGGGTGCCCTCTGGGGCCAACGTCCTGACTTTC.

This clonotype was found a few times. The genes are TRBV6-5 and TRBJ1-3; D is unresolved. Trimming removed 0 bases from V and 3 bases from J, with 9 bases in between. The CDR3 runs to 15 residues. The germline CDR1 and CDR2 sequences are MNHEY and SVGAGI. The CDR3 here is CASSYSQGYGNTIYF. The CDR3 nucleotides are TGTGCCAGCAGTTACTCGCAAGGTTATGGAAACACCATATATTTT.

In this sample, this clonotype turned up a few times. The chain is built from TRBV3-1 and TRBJ2-1, with 8 nucleotides matching TRBD2. Germline V CDR1 and CDR2: LGHDT, YNNKEL (reference sequence). This CDR3 spans 16 amino acids. After removal of 1 base from V and 3 bases from J, the junction contained 5 bases not matched to a gene. The CDR3 protein is CASSQVLRGGYNEQFF. For the CDR3, the DNA is TGTGCCAGCAGCCAAGTTTTACGGGGGGGCTACAATGAGCAGTTCTTC.

This clonotype was picked up a small number of times. This rearrangement joins TRBV3-1 to TRBJ1-2; no clear D. The V end was cut by 4 bases, the J end by 1 base, with 13 bases between. The germline CDR1 and CDR2 sequences are LGHDT and YNNKEL (reference sequence). This CDR3 is built from 15 residues. The CDR3 is CASSPQTEFNYGYTF. CDR3 nucleotide sequence: TGTGCCAGCAGCCCACAGACGGAATTTAACTATGGCTACACCTTC.

This clonotype was seen a handful of times. Its ends do not fully match the called genes, so a read error is possible. This chain joins TRBV11-1 and TRBJ2-1; TRBD2 aligns across 9 bases. The length of the CDR3 is 17 residues. Per germline, CDR1 SGHAT and CDR2 FQDESV (reference sequence). The CDR3 sequence is CASSQGLALGGHNQQFF. DNA for the CDR3: TGTGCCAGCAGCCAAGGACTAGCGTTGGGGGGGCACAATCAGCAGTTCTTC.

The CDR3 reads CSARIPGQTYEQYF. CDR3 DNA: TGCAGTGCTAGAATACCGGGACAGACCTACGAGCAGTACTTC. The chain uses TRBV20-1 and TRBJ2-7; 7 bases are shared with TRBD1. J gave up 2 bases and V 2 bases, and 6 bases lay outside the gene matches. The CDR3 is 14 residues long. CDR1 is DFQATT and CDR2 is SNEGSKA in the germline V gene (reference sequence).